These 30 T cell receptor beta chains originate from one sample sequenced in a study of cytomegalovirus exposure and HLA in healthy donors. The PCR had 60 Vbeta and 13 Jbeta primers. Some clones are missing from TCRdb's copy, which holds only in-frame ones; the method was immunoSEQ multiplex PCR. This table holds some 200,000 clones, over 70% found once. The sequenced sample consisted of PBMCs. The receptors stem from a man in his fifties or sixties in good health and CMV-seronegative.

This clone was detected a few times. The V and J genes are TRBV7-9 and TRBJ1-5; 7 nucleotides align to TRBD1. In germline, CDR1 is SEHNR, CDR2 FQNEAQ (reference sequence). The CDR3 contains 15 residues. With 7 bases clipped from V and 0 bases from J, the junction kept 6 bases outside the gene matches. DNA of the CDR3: TGTGCCAGCACCTCCGGGACAGATAGCAATCAGCCCCAGCATTTT. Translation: CASTSGTDSNQPQHF.

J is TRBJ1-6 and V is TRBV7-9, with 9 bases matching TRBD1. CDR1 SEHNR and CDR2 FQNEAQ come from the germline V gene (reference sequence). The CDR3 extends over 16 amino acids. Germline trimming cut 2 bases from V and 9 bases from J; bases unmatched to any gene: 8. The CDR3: CASSLKLGQGSSPLHF. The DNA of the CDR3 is TGTGCCAGCAGCTTAAAGTTGGGACAGGGCTCTTCACCCCTCCACTTT. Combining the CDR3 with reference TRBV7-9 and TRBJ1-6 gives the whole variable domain DTGVSQNPRHKITKRGQNVTFRCDPISEHNRLYWYRQTLGQGPEFLTYFQNEAQLEKSRLLSDRFSAERPKGSFSTLEIQRTEQGDSAMYLCASSLKLGQGSSPLHFGNGTRLTVT.

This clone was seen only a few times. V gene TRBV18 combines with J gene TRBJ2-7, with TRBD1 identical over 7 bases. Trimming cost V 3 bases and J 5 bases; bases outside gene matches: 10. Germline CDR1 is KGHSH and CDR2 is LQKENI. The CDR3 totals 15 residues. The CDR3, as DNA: TGTGCCAGCTCACCTGGGGACAGAGACCCCCACGAGCAGTACTTC. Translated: CASSPGDRDPHEQYF.

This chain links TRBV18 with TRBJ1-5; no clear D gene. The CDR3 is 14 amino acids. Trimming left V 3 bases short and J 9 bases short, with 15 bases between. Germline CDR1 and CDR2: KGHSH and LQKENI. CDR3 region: CASSPRHPAGPQHF. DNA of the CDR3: TGTGCCAGCTCACCTCGACATCCGGCGGGGCCCCAGCATTTT.

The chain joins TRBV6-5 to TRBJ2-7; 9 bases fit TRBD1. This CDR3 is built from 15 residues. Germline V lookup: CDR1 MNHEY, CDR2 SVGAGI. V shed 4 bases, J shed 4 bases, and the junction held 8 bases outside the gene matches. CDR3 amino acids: CASSSAGTGSYEQYF. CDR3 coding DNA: TGTGCCAGCAGTTCCGCCGGGACAGGGAGTTACGAGCAGTACTTC.

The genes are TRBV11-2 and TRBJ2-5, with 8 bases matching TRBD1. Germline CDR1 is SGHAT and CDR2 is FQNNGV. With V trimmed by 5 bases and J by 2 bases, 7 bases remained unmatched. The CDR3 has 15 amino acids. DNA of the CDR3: TGTGCCAGCAGCGCCCAGGGGGCCCCTCAAGAGACCCAGTACTTC. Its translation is CASSAQGAPQETQYF. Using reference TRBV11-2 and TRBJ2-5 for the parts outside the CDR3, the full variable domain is EAGVAQSPRYKIIEKRQSVAFWCNPISGHATLYWYQQILGQGPKLLIQFQNNGVVDDSQLPKDRFSAERLKGVDSTLKIQPAKLEDSAVYLCASSAQGAPQETQYFGPGTRLLVL.

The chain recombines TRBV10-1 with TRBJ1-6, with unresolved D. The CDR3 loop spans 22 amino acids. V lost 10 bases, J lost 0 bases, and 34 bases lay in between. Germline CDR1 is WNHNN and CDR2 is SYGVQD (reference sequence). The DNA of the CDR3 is TGCGCCACCAAGTTTGGGCCCTTTGATACGTTGGCGAACCTCTCCTATAATTCACCCCTCCACTTT. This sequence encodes CATKFGPFDTLANLSYNSPLHF.

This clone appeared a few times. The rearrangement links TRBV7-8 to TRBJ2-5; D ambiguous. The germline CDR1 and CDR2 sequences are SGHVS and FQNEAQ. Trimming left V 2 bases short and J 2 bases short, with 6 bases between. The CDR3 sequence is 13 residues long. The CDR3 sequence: CASSLRVQETQYF. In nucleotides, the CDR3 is TGTGCCAGCAGCTTACGGGTACAAGAGACCCAGTACTTC. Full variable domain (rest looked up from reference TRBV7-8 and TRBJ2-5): GAGVSQSPRYKVAKRGQDVALRCDPISGHVSLFWYQQALGQGPEFLTYFQNEAQLDKSGLPSDRFFAERPEGSVSTLKIQRTQQEDSAVYLCASSLRVQETQYFGPGTRLLVL.

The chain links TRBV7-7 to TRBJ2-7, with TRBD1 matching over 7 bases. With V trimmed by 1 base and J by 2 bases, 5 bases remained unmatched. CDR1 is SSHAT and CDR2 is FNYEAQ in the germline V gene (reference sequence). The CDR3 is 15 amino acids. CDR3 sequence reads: CASSLGWGQTYEQYF. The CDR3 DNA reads TGTGCCAGCAGCTTAGGGTGGGGACAGACCTACGAGCAGTACTTC.

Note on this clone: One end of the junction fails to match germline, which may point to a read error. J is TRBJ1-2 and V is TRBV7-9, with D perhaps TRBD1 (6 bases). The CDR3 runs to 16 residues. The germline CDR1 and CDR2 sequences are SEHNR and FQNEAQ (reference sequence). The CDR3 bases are TGTTCCAGCAGCTTAGGTGGGGGCCTAGTGATCTATGGCTACACCTTC. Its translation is CSSSLGGGLVIYGYTF.

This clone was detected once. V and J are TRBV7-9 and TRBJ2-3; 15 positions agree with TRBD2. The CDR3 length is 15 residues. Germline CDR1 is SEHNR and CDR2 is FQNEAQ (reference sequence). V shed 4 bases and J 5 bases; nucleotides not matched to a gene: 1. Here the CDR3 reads CASSWTSGGGDTQYF. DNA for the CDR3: TGTGCCAGCAGCTGGACTAGCGGGGGGGGAGATACGCAGTATTTT.

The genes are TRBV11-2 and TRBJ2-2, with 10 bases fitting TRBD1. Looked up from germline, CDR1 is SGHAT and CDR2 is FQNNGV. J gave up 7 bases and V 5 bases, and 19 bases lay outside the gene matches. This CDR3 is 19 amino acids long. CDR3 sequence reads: CASSPLTRDRGGFVGELFF. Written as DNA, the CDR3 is TGTGCCAGCAGCCCACTCACCCGGGACAGGGGTGGTTTCGTCGGGGAGCTGTTTTTT.

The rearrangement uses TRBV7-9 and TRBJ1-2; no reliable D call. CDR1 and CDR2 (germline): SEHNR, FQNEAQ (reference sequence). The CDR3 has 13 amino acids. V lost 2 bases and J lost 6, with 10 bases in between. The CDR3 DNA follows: TGTGCCAGCAGCTTACAAGTCGGTGATGGCTACACCTTC. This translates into CASSLQVGDGYTF. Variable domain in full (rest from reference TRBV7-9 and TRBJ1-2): DTGVSQNPRHKITKRGQNVTFRCDPISEHNRLYWYRQTLGQGPEFLTYFQNEAQLEKSRLLSDRFSAERPKGSFSTLEIQRTEQGDSAMYLCASSLQVGDGYTFGSGTRLTVV.

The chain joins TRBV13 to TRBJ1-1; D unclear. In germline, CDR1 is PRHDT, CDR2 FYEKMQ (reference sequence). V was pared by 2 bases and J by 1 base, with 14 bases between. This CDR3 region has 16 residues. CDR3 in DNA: TGTGCCAGCAGCTTATGGATGGGAGGAGGGAACACTGAAGCTTTCTTT. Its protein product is CASSLWMGGGNTEAFF.

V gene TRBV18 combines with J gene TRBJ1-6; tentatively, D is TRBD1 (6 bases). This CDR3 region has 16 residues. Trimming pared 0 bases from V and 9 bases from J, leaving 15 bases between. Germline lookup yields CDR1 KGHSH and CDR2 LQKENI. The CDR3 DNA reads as TGTGCCAGCTCACCACCGTTAAGGGACACTGCTTCACCCCTCCACTTT. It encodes CASSPPLRDTASPLHF.

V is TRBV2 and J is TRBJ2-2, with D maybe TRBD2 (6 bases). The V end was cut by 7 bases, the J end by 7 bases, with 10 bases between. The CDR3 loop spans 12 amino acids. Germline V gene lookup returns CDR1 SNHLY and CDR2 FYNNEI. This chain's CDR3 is CASTGGHGELFF. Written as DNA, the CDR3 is TGTGCCAGCACCGGAGGGCACGGGGAGCTGTTTTTT.

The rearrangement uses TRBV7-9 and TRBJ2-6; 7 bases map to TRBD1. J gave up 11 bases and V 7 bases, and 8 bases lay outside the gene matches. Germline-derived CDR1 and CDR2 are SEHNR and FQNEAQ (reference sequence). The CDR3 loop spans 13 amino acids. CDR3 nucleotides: TGTGCCAGCATACTCGGGACAGCCGACGTCCTGACTTTC. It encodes CASILGTADVLTF.

CDR3 nucleotides: TGTGCCAGCAGTTTTTGGACAGGGCCAGAGACCCAGTACTTC. It yields the protein CASSFWTGPETQYF. The chain couples TRBV6-6 to TRBJ2-5, with TRBD1 matching over 8 bases. The germline V gene has CDR1 MNHNY and CDR2 SVGAGI (reference sequence). V lost 4 bases and J lost 4; bases outside the gene matches: 5. CDR3 size: 14 residues.

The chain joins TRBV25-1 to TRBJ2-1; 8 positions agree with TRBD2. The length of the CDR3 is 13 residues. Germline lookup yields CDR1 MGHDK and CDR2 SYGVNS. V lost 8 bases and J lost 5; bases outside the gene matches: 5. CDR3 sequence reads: CASLGLADNEQFF. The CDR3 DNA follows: TGTGCCAGCCTAGGACTAGCCGACAATGAGCAGTTCTTC.

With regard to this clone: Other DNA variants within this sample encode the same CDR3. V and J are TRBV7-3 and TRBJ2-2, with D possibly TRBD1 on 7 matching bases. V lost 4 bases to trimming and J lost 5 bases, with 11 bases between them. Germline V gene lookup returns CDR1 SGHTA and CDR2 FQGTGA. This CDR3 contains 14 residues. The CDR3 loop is CASSSSGGTGELFF. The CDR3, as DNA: TGTGCCAGCAGCTCTTCAGGGGGGACCGGGGAGCTGTTTTTT.

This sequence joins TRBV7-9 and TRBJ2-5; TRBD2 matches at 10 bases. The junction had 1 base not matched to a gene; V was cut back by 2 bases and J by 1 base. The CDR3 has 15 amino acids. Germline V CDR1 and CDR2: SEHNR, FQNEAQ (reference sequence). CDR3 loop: CASSLLAGGQETQYF. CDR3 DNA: TGTGCCAGCAGCTTATTAGCGGGGGGCCAAGAGACCCAGTACTTC.

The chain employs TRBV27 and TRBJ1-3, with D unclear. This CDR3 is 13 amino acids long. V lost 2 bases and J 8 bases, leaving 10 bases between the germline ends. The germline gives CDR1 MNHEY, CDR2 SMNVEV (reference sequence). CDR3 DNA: TGTGCCAGCAGTTTACTTTTCGGGGACACCATATATTTT. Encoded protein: CASSLLFGDTIYF.

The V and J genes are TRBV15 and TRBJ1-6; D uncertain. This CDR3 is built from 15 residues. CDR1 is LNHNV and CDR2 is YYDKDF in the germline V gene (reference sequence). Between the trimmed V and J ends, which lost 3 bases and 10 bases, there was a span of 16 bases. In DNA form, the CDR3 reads TGTGCCACCAGCAGGAAGGAAAGCGGCGTCTCACCCCTCCACTTT. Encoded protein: CATSRKESGVSPLHF.

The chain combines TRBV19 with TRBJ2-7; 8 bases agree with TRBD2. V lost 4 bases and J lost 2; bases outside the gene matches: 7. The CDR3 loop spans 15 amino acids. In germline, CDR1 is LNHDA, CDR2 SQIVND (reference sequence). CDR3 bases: TGTGCCAGTAGTAGTGAGCGGGGGTCTACCTACGAGCAGTACTTC. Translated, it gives CASSSERGSTYEQYF.

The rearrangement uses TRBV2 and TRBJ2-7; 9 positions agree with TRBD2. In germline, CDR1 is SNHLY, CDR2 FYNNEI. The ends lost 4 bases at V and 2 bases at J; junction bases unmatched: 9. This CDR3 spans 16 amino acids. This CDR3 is CASSVRALAGTYEQYF. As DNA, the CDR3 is TGTGCCAGCAGTGTACGAGCGCTAGCGGGGACCTACGAGCAGTACTTC.

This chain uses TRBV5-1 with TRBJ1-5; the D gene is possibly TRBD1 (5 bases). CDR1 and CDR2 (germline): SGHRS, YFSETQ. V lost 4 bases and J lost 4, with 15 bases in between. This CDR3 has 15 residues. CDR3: CASSPFGGLNQPQHF. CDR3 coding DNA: TGCGCCAGCAGCCCCTTCGGGGGTCTTAATCAGCCCCAGCATTTT.

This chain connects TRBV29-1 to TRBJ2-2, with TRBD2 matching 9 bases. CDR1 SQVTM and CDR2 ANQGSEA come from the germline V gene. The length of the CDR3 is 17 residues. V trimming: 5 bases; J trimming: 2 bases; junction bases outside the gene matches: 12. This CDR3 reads CSVKTGRGLANTGELFF. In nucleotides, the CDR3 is TGCAGCGTTAAAACTGGGCGGGGACTAGCTAACACCGGGGAGCTGTTTTTT.

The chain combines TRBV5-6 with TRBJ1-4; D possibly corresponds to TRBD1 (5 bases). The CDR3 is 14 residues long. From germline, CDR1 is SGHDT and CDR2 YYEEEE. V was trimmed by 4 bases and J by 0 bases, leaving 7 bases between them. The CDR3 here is CASSVQATNEKLFF. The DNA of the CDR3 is TGTGCCAGCAGCGTACAGGCAACTAATGAAAAACTGTTTTTT.

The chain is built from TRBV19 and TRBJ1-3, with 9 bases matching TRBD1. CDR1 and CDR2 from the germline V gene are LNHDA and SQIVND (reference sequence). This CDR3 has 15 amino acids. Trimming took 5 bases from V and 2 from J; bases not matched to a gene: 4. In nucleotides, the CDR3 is TGTGCCAGTAGTGGGACAGGGATGGCTGGAAACACCATATATTTT. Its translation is CASSGTGMAGNTIYF.

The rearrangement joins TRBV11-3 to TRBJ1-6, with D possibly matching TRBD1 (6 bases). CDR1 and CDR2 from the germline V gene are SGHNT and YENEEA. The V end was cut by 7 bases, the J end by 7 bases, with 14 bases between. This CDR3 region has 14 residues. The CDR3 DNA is TGTGCCAGCAACCGGACAGCGGGGAATTCACCCCTCCACTTT. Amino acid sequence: CASNRTAGNSPLHF.